This T cell receptor beta chain originates from a study of beta chain features in type 1 diabetes. CDR3 length: 15 amino acids. V dropped 5 bases and J dropped 2; count of bases not matched to a gene: 5. CDR1 and CDR2 (germline): SGHTA, FQGTGA. As every portion of the isolated RNA was reverse transcribed, the sequencing read expressed TCRB transcripts. Clones were read by immunoSEQ multiplex PCR, and TCRdb kept only the in-frame ones, dropping some. This table holds 450,000 to 600,000 clones, 30% found once. The specimen was naive CD4+ T cells from blood. The chain uses TRBV7-3 and TRBJ2-3, with 9 positions matching TRBD2. The receptor was derived from a man in his late teens or twenties in good health. In nucleotides, the CDR3 is TGTGCCAGCAGCCGACTAGCGGCCCCCACAGATACGCAGTATTTT. Encoded protein: CASSRLAAPTDTQYF.